The 27 T cell receptor beta chains in this list originate from one sample, sequenced in a study of early T cells in non-severe SARS-CoV-2 infection. TCRdb used MiXCR to reprocess the 5' RACE reads, holding one entry per CDR3 protein. Here the sample spans tens of thousands of distinct CDR3 sequences, approximately 13% being singletons. Sequencing was performed on whole blood. The receptors here all came from an adult who was a healthcare worker with PCR-confirmed SARS-CoV-2 infection or an uninfected control (not recorded which).

In its sample, this clonotype was seen a few times. V is TRBV6-5 and J is TRBJ1-2, with D possibly TRBD1 on 6 matching bases. The CDR3 spans 15 residues. V was clipped by 0 bases and J by 0 bases, with 8 bases between them. Germline V CDR1 and CDR2: MNHEY, SVGAGI. For the CDR3, the DNA is TGTGCCAGCAGTTACTCGTCAGGGGCTAACTATGGCTACACCTTC. It yields the protein CASSYSSGANYGYTF.

V and J are TRBV20-1 and TRBJ2-7; unclear D gene. Between the trimmed V and J ends, which lost 0 bases and 3 bases, there was a span of 12 bases. Germline CDR1 DFQATT, CDR2 SNEGSKA (reference sequence). The CDR3 is made up of 14 amino acids. The CDR3 bases are TGCAGTGCTAGAGATCCTAGGCTATTCTACGAGCAGTACTTC. Amino acids: CSARDPRLFYEQYF.

CDR3 loop: CASARFGSGELFF. In DNA form, the CDR3 reads TGTGCCAGCGCCCGGTTCGGATCCGGGGAGCTGTTTTTT. This rearrangement joins TRBV7-3 to TRBJ2-2; D ambiguous. The CDR3 covers 13 residues. V was shortened by 8 bases and J by 6 bases, with 13 bases between the two germline ends. From germline, CDR1 is SGHTA and CDR2 FQGTGA. Variable domain in full (rest from reference TRBV7-3 and TRBJ2-2): GAGVSQTPSNKVTEKGKYVELRCDPISGHTALYWYRQSLGQGPEFLIYFQGTGAADDSGLPNDRFFAVRPEGSVSTLKIQRTERGDSAVYLCASARFGSGELFFGEGSRLTVL.

In this sample, this clonotype turned up many times. CDR3 sequence (DNA): TGTGCCAGCAGTTCGACTACGGGTTCACCCCTCCACTTT. Protein product: CASSSTTGSPLHF. The chain combines TRBV7-3 with TRBJ1-6, with D uncertain. Trimming cost V 6 bases and J 9 bases, with 12 bases left between them. Germline lookup yields CDR1 SGHTA and CDR2 FQGTGA. This CDR3 region has 13 residues.

This clonotype was recorded a few times. The chain recombines TRBV7-2 with TRBJ2-3; maybe TRBD1 (6 bases). CDR1 SGHTA and CDR2 FQGNSA come from the germline V gene. Trimming removed 4 bases from V and 0 bases from J, with 17 bases in between. The CDR3 is 17 amino acids. The CDR3 sequence is CASSSRPGTPSTDTQYF. The CDR3 coding sequence is TGTGCCAGCAGCTCACGGCCCGGGACACCTAGCACAGATACGCAGTATTTT.

This chain connects TRBV11-2 to TRBJ1-2, with TRBD1 as a possible D gene (5 bases). V lost 0 bases to trimming and J lost 1 base, with 6 bases between them. The CDR3 extends over 14 amino acids. From germline, CDR1 is SGHAT and CDR2 FQNNGV. This chain's CDR3 is CASSLDRVNYGYTF. DNA of the CDR3: TGTGCCAGCAGCTTAGACAGGGTTAACTATGGCTACACCTTC.

This clonotype turned up a few times. The V and J genes are TRBV20-1 and TRBJ2-5; 8 bases are a match to TRBD2. Germline lookup yields CDR1 DFQATT and CDR2 SNEGSKA (reference sequence). V lost 5 bases, J lost 5 bases, and 13 bases stayed unmatched. The CDR3 is 15 amino acids. In DNA form, the CDR3 reads TGCAGTGCTCCTGAAAGGACTAGCTATTATGAGACCCAGTACTTC. Its protein product is CSAPERTSYYETQYF.

The chain has TRBV20-1 and TRBJ1-1; 7 nucleotides agree with TRBD1. Germline V gene sequence: CDR1 DFQATT, CDR2 SNEGSKA (reference sequence). The V segment lost 6 bases and the J segment 0 bases; nucleotides outside the gene matches: 4. This CDR3 contains 13 residues. In DNA form, the CDR3 reads TGCAGTGCCGACGACAGGGTGAACACTGAAGCTTTCTTT. Its translation: CSADDRVNTEAFF.

The chain employs TRBV3-1 and TRBJ2-3; 9 positions match TRBD2. The V gene end was trimmed by 0 bases and the J gene end by 2 bases; junction bases not matched to a gene: 6. There are 17 residues in the CDR3. Germline lookup yields CDR1 LGHDT and CDR2 YNNKEL (reference sequence). The CDR3: CASSQEWGTSSTDTQYF. The CDR3 bases are TGTGCCAGCAGCCAAGAATGGGGGACTAGCTCCACAGATACGCAGTATTTT.

The chain carries TRBV6-5 and TRBJ1-2; D is uncertain. Deletions cut 6 bases from V and 6 bases from J, with 14 bases between. Germline V gene data show CDR1 as MNHEY and CDR2 as SVGAGI. The CDR3 has 13 amino acids. CDR3 sequence reads: CASRVGTLNGYTF. In nucleotides, the CDR3 is TGTGCCAGCAGGGTTGGTACCCTGAATGGCTACACCTTC.

This clonotype was counted only a few times. The genes are TRBV29-1 and TRBJ2-3; D call uncertain. CDR1 and CDR2 (germline): SQVTM, ANQGSEA. The CDR3 has 11 residues. V shed 6 bases and J shed 0 bases, with 4 bases lying between them. The CDR3 nucleotides are TGCAGCGTGACTAGCACAGATACGCAGTATTTT. Protein sequence: CSVTSTDTQYF.

This sequence joins TRBV18 and TRBJ1-1, with D hard to call. V dropped 6 bases and J dropped 3 bases, with 11 bases sitting between them. Germline CDR1 is KGHSH and CDR2 is LQKENI. The CDR3 has 13 residues. CDR3 DNA sequence: TGTGCCAGCTCCGTATTCGATTACACTGAAGCTTTCTTT. Its protein product is CASSVFDYTEAFF. The variable domain in full, with the rest retrieved from reference TRBV18 and TRBJ1-1, is NAGVMQNPRHLVRRRGQEARLRCSPMKGHSHVYWYRQLPEEGLKFMVYLQKENIIDESGMPKERFSAEFPKEGPSILRIQQVVRGDSAAYFCASSVFDYTEAFFGQGTRLTVV.

This clonotype showed up just a few times. The rearrangement joins TRBV20-1 to TRBJ2-1, with unresolved D. The CDR3 spans 15 residues. Trimming left V 3 bases short and J 8 bases short, with 20 bases between. CDR1 is DFQATT and CDR2 is SNEGSKA in the germline V gene (reference sequence). The CDR3 sequence: CSARSKALVIDEQFF. The CDR3 nucleotides read TGCAGTGCTAGGAGCAAAGCCCTAGTAATCGATGAGCAGTTCTTC.

This clonotype was seen only a few times. This sequence joins TRBV15 and TRBJ2-3; 10 bases are shared with TRBD2. V shed 3 bases and J 2 bases; nucleotides not matched to a gene: 17. Germline V gives CDR1 LNHNV, CDR2 YYDKDF (reference sequence). The CDR3 runs to 20 residues. The CDR3, as DNA: TGTGCCACCAGCAGGGGCATTAGCGGGAGGAAAAGGCAGGACACAGATACGCAGTATTTT. Translation: CATSRGISGRKRQDTDTQYF.

V usage is TRBV7-2 and J usage is TRBJ1-5; perhaps TRBD1 as D (6 bases). The V end was cut by 1 base, the J end by 7 bases, with 20 bases between. Germline lookup yields CDR1 SGHTA and CDR2 FQGNSA. CDR3 size: 17 residues. The CDR3 reads CASSLVSVGGGNQPQHF. The CDR3 coding sequence is TGTGCCAGCAGCTTAGTCAGTGTCGGAGGGGGTAACCAGCCCCAGCATTTT.

This clonotype was seen more than once but under ten times. V is TRBV10-3 and J is TRBJ1-2, with D maybe TRBD1 (5 bases). This CDR3 spans 16 amino acids. Germline loops: CDR1 ENHRY, CDR2 SYGVKD. Trimming removed 0 bases at V and 5 bases at J, with 16 bases between. CDR3 nucleotides: TGTGCCATCAGTGAGTCGAAGGGGAGCTATGGGTATGGCTACACCTTC. Its protein is CAISESKGSYGYGYTF.

This clonotype has ten or more counts. The chain has TRBV11-1 and TRBJ2-7, with 7 bases identical to TRBD1. The ends lost 5 bases at V and 0 bases at J; junction bases unmatched: 10. This CDR3 is 16 amino acids long. The germline V gene has CDR1 SGHAT and CDR2 FQDESV (reference sequence). Written as DNA, the CDR3 is TGTGCCAGCAGCGAAGACAGGGCTTCAAGCTCCTACGAGCAGTACTTC. Amino acids: CASSEDRASSSYEQYF.

This clonotype has at least ten counts. The DNA for the CDR3 is TGTGCCAGCAGAGCTACTAGCGGACTTTACAATGAGCAGTTCTTC. Its translation is CASRATSGLYNEQFF. This chain links TRBV5-4 with TRBJ2-1; TRBD2 agrees at 8 bases. After removal of 5 bases from V and 4 bases from J, the junction contained 8 bases not matched to a gene. This CDR3 region has 15 residues. Germline V gives CDR1 SGHNT, CDR2 YYREEE (reference sequence).

This clonotype was seen repeatedly, ten times or more. J is TRBJ2-7 and V is TRBV7-2; D ambiguous. This CDR3 comprises 13 residues. Trimming shortened V by 3 bases and J by 6 bases, and 12 bases separated the two germline ends. CDR1 and CDR2 from the germline V gene are SGHTA and FQGNSA. CDR3 loop: CASSLYPRVEQYF. The CDR3 coding sequence is TGTGCCAGCAGCTTGTACCCGAGAGTCGAGCAGTACTTC. Full variable domain (remainder filled in from reference TRBV7-2 and TRBJ2-7): GAGVSQSPSNKVTEKGKDVELRCDPISGHTALYWYRQSLGQGLEFLIYFQGNSAPDKSGLPSDRFSAERTGGSVSTLTIQRTQQEDSAVYLCASSLYPRVEQYFGPGTRLTVT.

The V call is TRBV27, the J call TRBJ1-1; D is perhaps TRBD1 (5 bases). Trimming removed 1 base from V and 3 bases from J, with 12 bases in between. Germline CDR1 MNHEY, CDR2 SMNVEV (reference sequence). This CDR3 comprises 15 residues. DNA of the CDR3: TGTGCCAGCAGTTTATGGAGGGGCAGGGACACTGAAGCTTTCTTT. Translated, it gives CASSLWRGRDTEAFF.

CDR3 sequence reads: CASSLMGLADTQYF. Here the CDR3 DNA reads TGTGCCAGCAGCTTAATGGGACTAGCAGATACGCAGTATTTT. This chain links TRBV7-3 with TRBJ2-3, with 8 bases identical to TRBD2. The CDR3 is made up of 14 amino acids. V shed 1 base, J shed 4 bases, and the junction held 1 base outside the gene matches. CDR1 is SGHTA, CDR2 FQGTGA, per germline.

The chain employs TRBV20-1 and TRBJ1-1; 9 positions match TRBD1. The ends lost 6 bases at V and 7 bases at J; junction bases unmatched: 12. This CDR3 is built from 14 residues. Germline V lookup: CDR1 DFQATT, CDR2 SNEGSKA (reference sequence). The CDR3 sequence is CSAMPGTGYIEAFF. The CDR3 region has the DNA TGCAGTGCCATGCCCGGGACAGGGTATATTGAAGCTTTCTTT.

This clonotype is deemed medium-sized (0.01 to 0.1%). The V call is TRBV29-1, the J call TRBJ2-3, with no clear D. The CDR3 loop spans 12 amino acids. V was shortened by 8 bases and J by 3 bases, with 12 bases between the two germline ends. Germline V gives CDR1 SQVTM, CDR2 ANQGSEA. The CDR3 spells CSTRLQTDTQYF. DNA for the CDR3: TGCAGCACTCGACTTCAGACAGATACGCAGTATTTT.

This clonotype was seen repeatedly, ten times or more. The V gene is TRBV7-9, the J gene TRBJ1-2; 9 positions match TRBD1. Germline loops: CDR1 SEHNR, CDR2 FQNEAQ (reference sequence). The CDR3 loop spans 15 amino acids. The V gene end was trimmed by 1 base and the J gene end by 4 bases; junction bases not matched to a gene: 4. CDR3: CASSLEGTGTYGYTF. DNA of the CDR3: TGTGCCAGCAGCTTAGAAGGGACAGGGACCTATGGCTACACCTTC.

As to this clonotype: A read error is possible here, since a much larger clone lies one base away. V and J are TRBV3-1 and TRBJ1-6, with a weak D call TRBD1 (6 bases). Germline assignment: CDR1 LGHDT and CDR2 YNNKEL (reference sequence). The CDR3 length is 15 residues. The germline V and J ends were trimmed by 7 bases and 2 bases, with 12 bases remaining between them. Written as DNA, the CDR3 is TGTGCCAGCAACCGCGGACAGACCTATAATTCACCCCTCCACTTT. Translated, it gives CASNRGQTYNSPLHF.

This clonotype was detected a few times. This sequence joins TRBV12-5 and TRBJ1-1; D is perhaps TRBD1 (6 bases). The CDR3 is made up of 13 amino acids. Looked up from germline, CDR1 is LGHNT and CDR2 is FRNRAP. The V end was cut by 1 base, the J end by 4 bases, with 7 bases between. CDR3 bases: TGTGCTAGTGGTTTGGAAGGGGGCACTGAAGCTTTCTTT. This sequence encodes CASGLEGGTEAFF.

This clonotype turned up a few times. One end of the junction varies from germline; a read error may be responsible. The chain uses TRBV6-2 or TRBV6-3 and TRBJ1-3; no definite D call. This CDR3 is 14 amino acids long. Germline values: CDR1 MNHEY, CDR2 SVGEGT. The CDR3 coding sequence is TGTGCTAGCACCACCCTCGACTTGGGAAACACCATATATTTT. The encoded protein is CASTTLDLGNTIYF.